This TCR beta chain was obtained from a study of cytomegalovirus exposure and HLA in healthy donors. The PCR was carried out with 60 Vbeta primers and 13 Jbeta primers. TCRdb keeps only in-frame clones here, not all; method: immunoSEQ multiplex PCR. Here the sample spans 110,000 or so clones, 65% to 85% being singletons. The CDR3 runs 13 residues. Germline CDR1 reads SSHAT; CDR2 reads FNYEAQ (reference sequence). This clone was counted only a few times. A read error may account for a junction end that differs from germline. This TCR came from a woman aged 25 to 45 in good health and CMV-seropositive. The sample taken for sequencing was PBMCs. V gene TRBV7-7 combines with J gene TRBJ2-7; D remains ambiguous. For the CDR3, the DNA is TGTGCTAGCAGCTCAGACGCGGTCGGCGAGCAGTACTTC. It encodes CASSSDAVGEQYF.